The clone carrying this T cell receptor (beta chain) was seen many times. Trimming took 0 bases from V and 5 from J, leaving 8 bases between them. CDR1 SGHRS and CDR2 YFSETQ come from the germline V gene. The CDR3 is 13 residues long. These data originate in a study of neurological immune-mediated disorders. Each TCR transcript was tagged with a 10-nucleotide random UMI during 5'RACE. Via MiXCR, TCRdb re-called the 5' RACE reads, giving one row per CDR3 protein. The sample holds tens of thousands of distinct CDR3 sequences, 3.9% seen once. The clonotype was recovered from a man aged 30 to 45 with multiple sclerosis. The sample was PBMCs. V gene TRBV5-1 combines with J gene TRBJ2-5; D ambiguous. The CDR3 nucleotides are TGCGCCAGCAGCTTGGAGTGGTGGGAGACCCAGTACTTC. This translates into CASSLEWWETQYF.